The text below deals with one T cell receptor beta chain. This CDR3 is 13 amino acids long. V gave up 4 bases and J gave up 1 base, with 7 bases separating them. Germline CDR1 reads MRHNA; CDR2 reads SNTAGT. This record comes from a study of T cell changes during pregnancy in multiple sclerosis. Generated by immunoSEQ multiplex PCR, the TCRdb table keeps only in-frame clones and is missing some. The data show over 25,000 clones, 85% to 90% seen once. The chain is built from TRBV6-4 and TRBJ1-1; no firm D call. This specimen was CD8+ T cells from peripheral blood mononuclear cells, taken before pregnancy. This TCR was recovered from a female donor with multiple sclerosis, enrolled in a pregnancy study. The CDR3 is CASSVTENTEAFF. In DNA, the CDR3 is TGTGCCAGCAGTGTGACTGAGAACACTGAAGCTTTCTTT.